This entry is about one T cell receptor (beta chain). As originally analysed: Amplification of reference gene primers was used by the study to estimate nucleated cell counts. Sequencing was performed with immunoSEQ multiplex PCR; in TCRdb, only in-frame clones are kept and a portion is missing. Clone size and the V and J calls come from that table; the DNA yielded D and trimming. The data show under 20,000 clones, about 80% seen once. This entry is derived from a study of blood T cell repertoires in COVID-19. Study-wide context: The United States, Italy and Spain provided the acute and convalescent COVID-19 samples. T cells, B-cell-depleted T cells, or PBMCs supplied cDNA or gDNA.

The source is a human donor in a cohort sampled during active COVID-19. The sequenced sample was peripheral blood.

The CDR3 is CASGGDRGGFHYGYTF. The DNA for the CDR3 is TGTGCCAGCGGGGGAGACAGGGGAGGGTTTCACTATGGCTACACCTTC. The gene calls are TRBV7-9 and TRBJ1-2, with 8 nucleotides matching TRBD1. The CDR3 runs to 16 residues. Losses at the gene ends were 8 bases for V and 3 bases for J; bases not matched to a gene: 14. Germline V CDR1 and CDR2: SEHNR, FQNEAQ (reference sequence).